Below, 15 T cell receptor beta chains from the same sample are listed, as sequenced in a study of OX40 agonist ivuxolimab in advanced cancers. Assay: immunoSEQ multiplex PCR; the TCRdb copy retains only in-frame clones and omits some. The table shows tens of thousands of clones, with around 93% occurring only once. Here the sequenced sample was CD4+ or CD8+ T cells sorted from blood, taken in a trial of the OX40 agonist ivuxolimab. These receptors were collected from an adult with an advanced solid tumor such as melanoma, head and neck, liver or kidney cancer.

This rearrangement joins TRBV7-8 to TRBJ2-3; D is tentatively TRBD1 or TRBD2 (5 bases each). This CDR3 is built from 18 residues. Germline V gene lookup returns CDR1 SGHVS and CDR2 FQNEAQ. Trimming pared 5 bases from V and 0 bases from J, leaving 21 bases between. The CDR3 sequence is CASSLSGTTLFSTDTQYF. The CDR3 region has the DNA TGTGCCAGCAGCCTATCCGGGACGACCTTGTTTAGCACAGATACGCAGTATTTT.

J is TRBJ1-5 and V is TRBV18; D is unclear. In germline, CDR1 is KGHSH, CDR2 LQKENI. V shed 4 bases and J shed 1 base, with 8 bases lying between them. This CDR3 is 14 amino acids long. The CDR3 nucleotides are TGTGCCAGCTCACGTCCGGGGAGCAATCAGCCCCAGCATTTT. Translating gives CASSRPGSNQPQHF.

V is TRBV29-1 and J is TRBJ2-3; TRBD1 matches 9 bases. Germline CDR1 SQVTM, CDR2 ANQGSEA. J lost 7 bases, V lost 6 bases, and 11 bases had no gene match. The CDR3 has 14 amino acids. The CDR3 nucleotides read TGCAGCGTACCGATGACAGGGGGTTTCTATACGCAGTATTTT. Its translation is CSVPMTGGFYTQYF.

This chain links TRBV27 with TRBJ1-2; 10 positions agree with TRBD1. CDR3 length: 16 amino acids. V lost 4 bases, J lost 1 base, and 6 bases stayed unmatched. Per the germline V gene, CDR1 is MNHEY and CDR2 is SMNVEV (reference sequence). The CDR3: CASSSRDRGYNYGYTF. The CDR3 DNA reads as TGTGCCAGCAGTTCCCGGGACAGGGGTTATAACTATGGCTACACCTTC.

CDR3: CASSFRATGELFF. In nucleotides, the CDR3 is TGTGCCAGCAGTTTCAGGGCCACCGGGGAGCTGTTTTTT. The chain couples TRBV28 to TRBJ2-2; D might be TRBD1 (5 bases). This CDR3 contains 13 residues. Trimming cost V 3 bases and J 4 bases, with 6 bases left between them. Germline loops: CDR1 MDHEN, CDR2 SYDVKM. The full variable domain, in which reference TRBV28 and TRBJ2-2 provide the parts outside the CDR3, is DVKVTQSSRYLVKRTGEKVFLECVQDMDHENMFWYRQDPGLGLRLIYFSYDVKMKEKGDIPEGYSVSREKKERFSLILESASTNQTSMYLCASSFRATGELFFGEGSRLTVL.

This chain joins TRBV14 and TRBJ2-1; either TRBD1 or TRBD2 may supply D (5 bases each). The CDR3 sequence is 16 residues long. The V gene's germline CDR1 is SGHDN and CDR2 FVKESK. V was shortened by 1 base and J by 6 bases, with 16 bases between the two germline ends. The CDR3 reads CASSQAIIKGSNEQFF. CDR3 DNA: TGTGCCAGCAGCCAAGCGATCATCAAGGGGAGCAATGAGCAGTTCTTC.

V usage is TRBV27 and J usage is TRBJ2-5; 7 bases align to TRBD2. The CDR3 is made up of 14 amino acids. V shed 5 bases, J shed 14 bases, and the junction held 17 bases outside the gene matches. Germline V CDR1 and CDR2: MNHEY, SMNVEV (reference sequence). CDR3 in DNA: TGTGCCAGCAGTCCAAACCCCCTGGGGGGGATCAGTTACTTC. It encodes CASSPNPLGGISYF.

The chain uses TRBV7-6 and TRBJ2-7; D remains ambiguous. V was clipped by 1 base and J by 6 bases, with 10 bases between them. Germline V gene sequence: CDR1 SGHVS, CDR2 FNYEAQ. This CDR3 region has 13 residues. The CDR3 DNA reads as TGTGCCAGCAGCTTAGATGTAATAGGCGAGCAGTACGTC. Its translation: CASSLDVIGEQYV.

J is TRBJ1-2 and V is TRBV6-1, with a possible D match to TRBD1 (5 bases). This CDR3 comprises 12 residues. Germline V gene lookup returns CDR1 MNHNS and CDR2 SASEGT. V was cut by 4 bases and J by 6 bases, with 9 bases left in between. For the CDR3, the DNA is TGTGCCAGCAGTGTGAGGGGAAATGGCTACACCTTC. Protein: CASSVRGNGYTF.

The chain joins TRBV14 to TRBJ2-3; 7 bases map to TRBD2. Per germline, CDR1 SGHDN and CDR2 FVKESK. This CDR3 contains 15 residues. The trim removed 2 bases at V and 2 bases at J, leaving 4 bases unmatched. In DNA, the CDR3 is TGTGCCAGCAGCCAATGGGGACTATACACAGATACGCAGTATTTT. Residues: CASSQWGLYTDTQYF. Variable domain in full (rest from reference TRBV14 and TRBJ2-3): EAGVTQFPSHSVIEKGQTVTLRCDPISGHDNLYWYRRVMGKEIKFLLHFVKESKQDESGMPNNRFLAERTGGTYSTLKVQPAELEDSGVYFCASSQWGLYTDTQYFGPGTRLTVL.

J is TRBJ1-1 and V is TRBV4-1; 11 bases fit TRBD1. The CDR3 is made up of 16 amino acids. Per the germline V gene, CDR1 is MGHRA and CDR2 is YSYEKL. V lost 4 bases to trimming and J lost 4 bases; unmatched junction nucleotides: 8. CDR3 sequence: CASSPTGQGAGTEAFF. Written as DNA, the CDR3 is TGCGCCAGCAGCCCCACCGGACAGGGGGCGGGCACTGAAGCTTTCTTT.

The chain employs TRBV7-2 and TRBJ2-7; 15 positions match TRBD2. From germline, CDR1 is SGHTA and CDR2 FQGNSA. V lost 5 bases to trimming and J lost 0 bases; unmatched junction nucleotides: 5. This CDR3 region has 17 residues. The CDR3 sequence: CASSPGLAGGRSYEQYF. The CDR3, as DNA: TGTGCCAGCAGCCCGGGACTAGCGGGAGGACGCTCCTACGAGCAGTACTTC.

The V call is TRBV9, the J call TRBJ2-7; 9 bases are a match to TRBD2. The CDR3 is 15 residues long. Trimming removed 0 bases from V and 3 bases from J; junction bases left unmatched: 4. Germline V gene sequence: CDR1 SGDLS, CDR2 YYNGEE. CDR3 DNA: TGTGCCAGCAGCGTAGGTCCTAGCGGGAACTACGAGCAGTACGTC. It specifies CASSVGPSGNYEQYV.

This chain connects TRBV11-1 to TRBJ2-5; D not resolved. CDR1 SGHAT and CDR2 FQDESV come from the germline V gene (reference sequence). Trimming removed 1 base at V and 4 bases at J, with 7 bases between. The CDR3 is 13 residues long. Here the CDR3 DNA reads TGTGCCAGCAGCTTAGGGGGTCCAGAGACCCAGTACTTC. It yields the protein CASSLGGPETQYF.

The gene calls are TRBV6-6 and TRBJ2-7; 9 bases map to TRBD2. V was clipped by 0 bases and J by 3 bases; unmatched bases: 3. In germline, CDR1 is MNHNY, CDR2 SVGAGI (reference sequence). The CDR3 loop spans 15 amino acids. CDR3 sequence: CASSYSVAGDYEQYF. The CDR3 DNA is TGTGCCAGCAGTTACTCAGTAGCGGGAGACTACGAGCAGTACTTC.